This entry concerns a single T cell receptor beta chain. This clone's antigen is unknown. The input lacks base qualities; no much larger clone sits a single base away. Each collaborating institution followed its own protocols to collect whole blood in K2EDTA tubes. For TCRbeta analysis, collaborators shipped samples in one of three forms: frozen whole blood, isolated PBMCs, or DNA extracted from either of those sample types. TCRbeta CDR3 regions were amplified from genomic DNA using the immunoSEQ Assay, a bias-controlled multiplex PCR. Concerning the study's data processing: Within the assay, amplification of reference gene primers was used to estimate how many nucleated cells each sample contained. To quantify the absolute abundance of each unique TCRbeta CDR3 rearrangement, sequence reads were collapsed and filtered. Productive Simpson clonality was computed per sample as the square root of Simpson's diversity index over productive rearrangements. TCRdb took over this immuneACCESS table, retaining in-frame rearrangements with V and J assigned. Such tables are incomplete; in checked studies, under half of the missing clones stem from an unresolved V gene, and the remainder is unexplained. The V and J calls and clone size were taken over from that table, and D and trimming were inferred from the DNA. This sample comprises 75,000 to 100,000 clones, about 90% of them detected only once. The ten largest make up about 4.2% of the sample.

This sample is drawn from a study of blood T cell repertoires in COVID-19 (dated by TCRdb to the early 2020s). About the investigation overall: Collaborator samples came from the United States, Italy and Spain and covered acute and convalescent phases of COVID-19. Samples came from the ongoing ImmuneRACE study (first 160 participants) plus 1,254 subjects from 6 global collaborators. Where HLA class I and class II types were available, the types were taken from metadata supplied by the sample provider, not from assay-based typing. A freely available public database, intended as a resource for researchers studying the immune response to SARS-CoV-2, is where the repertoires were released. Subjects who had been exposed to COVID-19, were actively infected with it, or had recovered from it provided the deeply sampled blood TCRbeta repertoires that made up the dataset. Nearly every sample came with metadata listing a de-identified subject ID, COVID-19 status, age in years and sex. The material from the prospective study consisted of cDNA or gDNA derived from T cells, B-cell-depleted T cells, or PBMCs. Broad study findings and their caveats: Clinical and demographic metadata were provided uncurated, with the amount varying by source and participant.

The V and J ends are trimmed by 4 bases and 8 bases, leaving 17 bases between them. Based on the germline V gene (reference sequence), the CDR1 and CDR2 sequences are LNHDA and SQIVND. The CDR3 starts with the cysteine, ends with the phenylalanine, and has 14 residues. Solely the CDR3 DNA is kept, with 42 bases framed from the first base. The chain is made from TRBV19 and TRBJ1-2; the D gene lacks a confident call. This TCR was sampled from a man in his 70s with acute or convalescent COVID-19. The sample comprised peripheral blood. The nucleotides read TGTGCCAGTAGTAGAGTCGCGCAGGCCGAGGGCTACACCTTC. This codes for CASSRVAQAEGYTF.